This TCR beta chain was sequenced in a study of T cells in Graves' hyperthyroidism and ophthalmopathy. Researchers amplified the TCR beta CDR3 regions from RNA transcripts. A first-round RT-PCR of the TCR CDR3 used the HTBI primer set. TCRdb passed the multiplex PCR reads through MiXCR, listing each CDR3 protein once. The profile covers hundreds of thousands of distinct CDR3 sequences, with about 45% appearing a single time and approximately 6.8% taken by the ten largest. The receptor was isolated from an adult man with Graves' disease, either hyperthyroidism or ophthalmopathy (not recorded which). Input material: peripheral blood or thyroid tissue (not recorded which).

The CDR3 reads CASSKTGGFQETQYF. The CDR3, as DNA: TGTGCCAGCAGCAAAACAGGGGGCTTCCAAGAGACCCAGTACTTC. The chain carries TRBV21-1 and TRBJ2-5; TRBD1, as called in the table, went unchecked against the DNA. TRBV21-1 is deemed a pseudogene. CDR3 size: 15 residues.